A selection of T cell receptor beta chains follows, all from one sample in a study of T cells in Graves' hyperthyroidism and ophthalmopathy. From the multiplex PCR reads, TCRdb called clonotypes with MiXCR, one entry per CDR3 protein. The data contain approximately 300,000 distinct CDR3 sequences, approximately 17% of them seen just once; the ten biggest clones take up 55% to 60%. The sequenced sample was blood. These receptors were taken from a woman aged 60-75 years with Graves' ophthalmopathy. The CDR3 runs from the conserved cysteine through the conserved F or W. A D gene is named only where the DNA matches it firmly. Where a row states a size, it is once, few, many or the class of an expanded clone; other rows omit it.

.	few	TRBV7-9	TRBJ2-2	CASRLGVGDTGELFF	TGTGCCAGCAGATTAGGTGTTGGGGACACCGGGGAGCTGTTTTTT
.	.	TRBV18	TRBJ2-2	CASSRPFTSSAGELFF	TGTGCCAGCTCCCGACCCTTTACGTCGTCAGCCGGGGAGCTGTTTTTT
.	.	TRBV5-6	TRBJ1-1	CASSSRGGGRDTEAFF	TGTGCCAGCAGCTCCCGTGGGGGGGGGCGAGACACTGAAGCTTTCTTT
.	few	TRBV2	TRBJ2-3	CASTEIRDANTQYF	TGTGCCAGCACCGAAATCAGGGACGCGAATACGCAGTATTTT
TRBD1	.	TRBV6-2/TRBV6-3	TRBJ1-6	CASIDRVGYNSPLHF	TGTGCCAGCATCGACAGGGTGGGCTATAATTCACCCCTCCACTTT
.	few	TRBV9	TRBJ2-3	CASSVAAGRNRATDTQYF	TGTGCCAGCAGCGTAGCAGCGGGTAGGAATCGTGCCACAGATACGCAGTATTTT
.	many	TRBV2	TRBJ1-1	CASSDGKGRGGNTEAFF	TGTGCCAGCAGTGATGGAAAGGGAAGAGGGGGGAACACTGAAGCTTTCTTT
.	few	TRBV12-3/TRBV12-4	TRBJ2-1	CASREAGSISHNEQFF	TGTGCCAGCAGGGAAGCGGGCTCCATTAGCCACAATGAGCAGTTCTTC
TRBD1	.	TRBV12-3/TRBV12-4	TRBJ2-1	CASRPTRDRGPNEQFF	TGTGCCAGCAGGCCGACCCGGGACAGGGGGCCCAATGAGCAGTTCTTC
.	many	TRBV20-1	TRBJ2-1	CSARGDSVAYNEQFF	TGCAGTGCTAGAGGAGACAGTGTCGCGTACAATGAGCAGTTCTTC
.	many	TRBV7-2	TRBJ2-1	CASSLLRRSYNEQFF	TGTGCCAGCAGCTTACTCAGGCGCTCCTACAATGAGCAGTTCTTC
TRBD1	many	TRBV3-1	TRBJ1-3	CASSHHDRAENTIYF	TGTGCCAGCAGCCACCACGACAGGGCCGAAAACACCATATATTTT
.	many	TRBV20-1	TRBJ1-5	CSAREGGVGSNQPQHF	TGCAGTGCTAGAGAGGGAGGGGTTGGTAGCAATCAGCCCCAGCATTTT
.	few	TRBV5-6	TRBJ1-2	CASSLRGYGGYTF	TGTGCCAGCAGCTTGAGGGGGTACGGTGGCTACACCTTC
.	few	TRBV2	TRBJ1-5	CASSKQFDSNQPQHF	TGTGCCAGCAGCAAACAGTTTGATAGCAATCAGCCCCAGCATTTT
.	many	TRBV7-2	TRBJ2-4	CASSFEGQNIQYF	TGTGCCAGCAGCTTCGAGGGGCAAAACATTCAGTACTTC
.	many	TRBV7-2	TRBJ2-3	CASSLDYTSTDTQYF	TGTGCCAGCAGCTTAGATTACACCAGCACAGATACGCAGTATTTT
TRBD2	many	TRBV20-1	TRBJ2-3	CSAIEGLADTDTQYF	TGCAGTGCTATTGAGGGACTAGCGGACACAGATACGCAGTATTTT
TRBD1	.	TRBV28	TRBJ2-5	CASGMDREQETQYF	TGTGCCAGCGGAATGGACAGGGAACAGGAGACCCAGTACTTC
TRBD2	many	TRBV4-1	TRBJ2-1	CASSQAPGLGLNEQFF	TGCGCCAGCAGCCAAGCACCGGGACTAGGCCTCAATGAGCAGTTCTTC
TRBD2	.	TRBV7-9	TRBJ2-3	CASDIWSGSPAPDTQYF	TGTGCCAGCGACATTTGGAGCGGGAGCCCCGCACCAGATACGCAGTATTTT
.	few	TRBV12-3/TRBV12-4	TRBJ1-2	CASSLGTVGYTF	TGTGCCAGCAGTTTAGGGACAGTAGGCTACACCTTC
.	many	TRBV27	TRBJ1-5	CASSLAPTGNQPQHF	TGTGCCAGCAGTTTAGCACCCACCGGCAATCAGCCCCAGCATTTT
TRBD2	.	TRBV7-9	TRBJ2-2	CASSLTPGTKNTGELFF	TGTGCCAGCAGTTTAACCCCCGGGACTAAGAACACCGGGGAGCTGTTTTTT
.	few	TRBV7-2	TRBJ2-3	CASSLRAEAYTDTQYF	TGTGCCAGCAGCTTAAGAGCGGAGGCGTACACAGATACGCAGTATTTT
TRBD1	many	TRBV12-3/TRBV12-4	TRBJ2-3	CASSWSRDRGTDTQYF	TGTGCCAGCAGTTGGTCCCGGGACAGGGGAACAGATACGCAGTATTTT
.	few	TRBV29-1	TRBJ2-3	CSVDEGTGDTQYF	TGCAGCGTTGATGAGGGGACGGGAGATACGCAGTATTTT